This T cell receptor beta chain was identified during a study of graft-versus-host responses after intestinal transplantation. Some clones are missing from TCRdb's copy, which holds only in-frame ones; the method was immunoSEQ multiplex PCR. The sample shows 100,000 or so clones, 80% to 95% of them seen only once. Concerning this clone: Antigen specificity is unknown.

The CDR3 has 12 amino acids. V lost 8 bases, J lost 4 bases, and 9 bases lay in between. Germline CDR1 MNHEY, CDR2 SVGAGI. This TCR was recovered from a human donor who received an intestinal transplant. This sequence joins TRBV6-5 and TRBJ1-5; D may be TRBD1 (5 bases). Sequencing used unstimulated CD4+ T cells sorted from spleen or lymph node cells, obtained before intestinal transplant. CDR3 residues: CASAGPNQPQHF. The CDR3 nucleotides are TGTGCCAGCGCAGGGCCAAATCAGCCCCAGCATTTT.